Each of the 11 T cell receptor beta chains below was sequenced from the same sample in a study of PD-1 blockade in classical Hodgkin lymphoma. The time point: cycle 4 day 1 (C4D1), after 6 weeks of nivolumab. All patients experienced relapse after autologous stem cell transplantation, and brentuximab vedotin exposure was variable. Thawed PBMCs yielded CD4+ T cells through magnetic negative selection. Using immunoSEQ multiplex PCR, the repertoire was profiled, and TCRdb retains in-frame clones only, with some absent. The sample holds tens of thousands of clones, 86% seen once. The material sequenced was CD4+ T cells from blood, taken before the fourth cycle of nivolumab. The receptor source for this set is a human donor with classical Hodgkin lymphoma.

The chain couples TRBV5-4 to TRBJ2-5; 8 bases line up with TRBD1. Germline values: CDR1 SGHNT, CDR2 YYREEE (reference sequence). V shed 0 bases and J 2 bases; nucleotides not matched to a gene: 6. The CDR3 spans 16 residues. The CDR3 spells CASSLEWTGSQETQYF. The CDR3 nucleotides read TGTGCCAGCAGCTTGGAATGGACAGGGAGTCAAGAGACCCAGTACTTC.

Here the CDR3 reads CASSEGGGETQYF. CDR3 coding DNA: TGTGCCAGCAGTGAGGGTGGGGGGGAGACCCAGTACTTC. The V gene is TRBV6-1, the J gene TRBJ2-5; perhaps TRBD2 as D (6 bases). The length of the CDR3 is 13 residues. Germline V lookup: CDR1 MNHNS, CDR2 SASEGT. Trimming removed 3 bases from V and 5 bases from J, with 10 bases in between.

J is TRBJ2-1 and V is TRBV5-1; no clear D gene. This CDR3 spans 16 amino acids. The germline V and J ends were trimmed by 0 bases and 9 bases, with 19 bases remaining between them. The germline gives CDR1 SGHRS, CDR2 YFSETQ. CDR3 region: CASSLERRFAVGEQFF. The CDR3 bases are TGCGCCAGCAGCTTGGAACGCCGTTTCGCCGTCGGTGAGCAGTTCTTC. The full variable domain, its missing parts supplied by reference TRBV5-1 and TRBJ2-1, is KAGVTQTPRYLIKTRGQQVTLSCSPISGHRSVSWYQQTPGQGLQFLFEYFSETQRNKGNFPGRFSGRQFSNSRSEMNVSTLELGDSALYLCASSLERRFAVGEQFFGPGTRLTVL.

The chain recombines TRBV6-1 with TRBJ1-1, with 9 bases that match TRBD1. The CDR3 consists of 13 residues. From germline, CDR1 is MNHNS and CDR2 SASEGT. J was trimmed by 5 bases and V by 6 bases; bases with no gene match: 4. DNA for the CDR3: TGTGCCAGCAGAGACAGGGGGGGGACTGAAGCTTTCTTT. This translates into CASRDRGGTEAFF.

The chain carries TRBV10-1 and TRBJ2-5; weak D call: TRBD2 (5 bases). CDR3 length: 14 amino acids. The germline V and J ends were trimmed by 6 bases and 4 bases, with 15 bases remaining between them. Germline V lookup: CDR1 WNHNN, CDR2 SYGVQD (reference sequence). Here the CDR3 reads CASSNTRRGETQYF. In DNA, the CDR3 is TGCGCCAGCAGCAATACTAGACGGGGAGAGACCCAGTACTTC.

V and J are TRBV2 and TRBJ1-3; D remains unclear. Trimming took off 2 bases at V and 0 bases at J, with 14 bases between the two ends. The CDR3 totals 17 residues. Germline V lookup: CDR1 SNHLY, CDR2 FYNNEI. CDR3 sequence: CASSENGPSSSGNTIYF. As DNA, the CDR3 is TGTGCCAGCAGTGAAAATGGGCCATCAAGCTCTGGAAACACCATATATTTT.

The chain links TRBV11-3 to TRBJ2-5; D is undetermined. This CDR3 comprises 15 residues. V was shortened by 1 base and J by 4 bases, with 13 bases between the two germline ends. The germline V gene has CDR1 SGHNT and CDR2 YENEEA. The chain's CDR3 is CASSLALQGRETQYF. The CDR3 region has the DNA TGTGCCAGCAGCTTAGCATTGCAAGGTCGAGAGACCCAGTACTTC.

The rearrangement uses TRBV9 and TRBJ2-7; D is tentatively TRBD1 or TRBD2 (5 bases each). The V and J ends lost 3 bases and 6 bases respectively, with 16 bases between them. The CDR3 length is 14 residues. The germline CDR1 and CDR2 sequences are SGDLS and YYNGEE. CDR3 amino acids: CASSAAGTPREQYF. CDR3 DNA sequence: TGTGCCAGCAGCGCGGCCGGGACCCCCCGCGAGCAGTACTTC.

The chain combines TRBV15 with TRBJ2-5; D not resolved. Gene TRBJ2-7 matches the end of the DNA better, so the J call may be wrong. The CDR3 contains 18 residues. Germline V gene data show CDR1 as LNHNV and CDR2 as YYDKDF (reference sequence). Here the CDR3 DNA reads TGTGCCACCAGCAGAGATCCTGGCCCTTCGACAATCCGCTACGAGCAGTACTTC. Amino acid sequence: CATSRDPGPSTIRYEQYF.

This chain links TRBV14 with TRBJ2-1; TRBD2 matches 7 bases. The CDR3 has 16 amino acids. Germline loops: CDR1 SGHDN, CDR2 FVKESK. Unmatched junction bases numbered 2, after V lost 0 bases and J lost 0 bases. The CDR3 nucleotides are TGTGCCAGCAGCCAAGACGGCGGGAGCTCCTACAATGAGCAGTTCTTC. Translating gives CASSQDGGSSYNEQFF.

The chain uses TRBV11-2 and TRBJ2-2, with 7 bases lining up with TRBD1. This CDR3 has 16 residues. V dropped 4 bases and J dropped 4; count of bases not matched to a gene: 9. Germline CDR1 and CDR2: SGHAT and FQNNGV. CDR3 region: CASSYGWGQPTGELFF. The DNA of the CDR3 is TGTGCCAGCAGCTACGGGTGGGGACAGCCCACCGGGGAGCTGTTTTTT.